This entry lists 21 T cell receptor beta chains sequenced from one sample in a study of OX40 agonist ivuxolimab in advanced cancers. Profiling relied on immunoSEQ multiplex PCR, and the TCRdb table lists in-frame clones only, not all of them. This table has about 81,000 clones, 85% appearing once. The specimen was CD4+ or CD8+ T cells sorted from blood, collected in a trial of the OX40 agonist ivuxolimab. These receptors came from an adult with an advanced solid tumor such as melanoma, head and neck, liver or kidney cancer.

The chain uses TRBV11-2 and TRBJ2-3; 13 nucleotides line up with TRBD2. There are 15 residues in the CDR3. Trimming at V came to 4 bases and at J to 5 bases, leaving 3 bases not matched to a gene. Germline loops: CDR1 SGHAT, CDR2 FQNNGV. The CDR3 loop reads CASSSTSGRGDTQYF. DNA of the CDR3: TGTGCCAGCAGCTCAACTAGCGGGAGGGGAGATACGCAGTATTTT.

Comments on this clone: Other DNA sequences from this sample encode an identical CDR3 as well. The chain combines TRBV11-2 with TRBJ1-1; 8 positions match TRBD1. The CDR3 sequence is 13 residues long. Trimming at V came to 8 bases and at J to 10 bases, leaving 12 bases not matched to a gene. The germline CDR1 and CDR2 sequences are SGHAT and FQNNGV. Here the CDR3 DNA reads TGTGCCAGCCTACCTGACAGGGGCGTGCGAGCTTTCTTT. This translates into CASLPDRGVRAFF. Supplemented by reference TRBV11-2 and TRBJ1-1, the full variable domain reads EAGVAQSPRYKIIEKRQSVAFWCNPISGHATLYWYQQILGQGPKLLIQFQNNGVVDDSQLPKDRFSAERLKGVDSTLKIQPAKLEDSAVYLCASLPDRGVRAFFGQGTRLTVV.

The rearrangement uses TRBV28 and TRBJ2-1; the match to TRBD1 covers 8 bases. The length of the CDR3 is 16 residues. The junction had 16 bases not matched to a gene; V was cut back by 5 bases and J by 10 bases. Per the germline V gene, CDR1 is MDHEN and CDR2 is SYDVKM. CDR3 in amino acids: CASSGADRVRGWEQFF. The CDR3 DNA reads TGTGCCAGCAGTGGGGCGGACAGGGTCCGGGGGTGGGAGCAGTTCTTC.

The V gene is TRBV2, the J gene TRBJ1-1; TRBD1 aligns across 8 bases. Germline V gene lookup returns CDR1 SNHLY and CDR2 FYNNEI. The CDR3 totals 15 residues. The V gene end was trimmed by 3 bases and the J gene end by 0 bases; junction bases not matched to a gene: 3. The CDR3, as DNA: TGTGCCAGCAGTGACCAGGGGGCTATGAACACTGAAGCTTTCTTT. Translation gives CASSDQGAMNTEAFF.

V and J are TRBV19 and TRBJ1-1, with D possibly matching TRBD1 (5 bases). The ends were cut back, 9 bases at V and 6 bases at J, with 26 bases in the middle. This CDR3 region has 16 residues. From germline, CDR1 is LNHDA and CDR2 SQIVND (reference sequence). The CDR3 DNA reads TGTGCCAGCCACAAGGCGTATGGACGGCAGGGCGCTGAAGCTTTCTTT. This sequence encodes CASHKAYGRQGAEAFF.

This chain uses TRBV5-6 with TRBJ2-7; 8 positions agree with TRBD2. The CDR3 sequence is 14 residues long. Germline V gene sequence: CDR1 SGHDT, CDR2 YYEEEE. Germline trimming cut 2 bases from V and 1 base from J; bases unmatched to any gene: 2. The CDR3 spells CASSFGGVSYEQYV. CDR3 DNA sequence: TGTGCCAGCAGCTTCGGGGGGGTTTCCTACGAGCAGTACGTC.

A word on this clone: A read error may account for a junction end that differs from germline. CDR3 in amino acids: CASSQSNRGRIDF. In DNA form, the CDR3 reads TGTGCCAGTAGTCAGTCTAACAGGGGACGGATAGATTTT. The gene calls are TRBV19 and TRBJ2-3; TRBD1 agrees at 7 bases. The CDR3 has 13 residues. The germline V gene has CDR1 LNHDA and CDR2 SQIVND (reference sequence). The variable domain in full, with the rest retrieved from reference TRBV19 and TRBJ2-3, is DGGITQSPKYLFRKEGQNVTLSCEQNLNHDAMYWYRQDPGQGLRLIYYSQIVNDFQKGDIAEGYSVSREKKESFPLTVTSAQKNPTAFYLCASSQSNRGRIDFGPGTRLTVL.

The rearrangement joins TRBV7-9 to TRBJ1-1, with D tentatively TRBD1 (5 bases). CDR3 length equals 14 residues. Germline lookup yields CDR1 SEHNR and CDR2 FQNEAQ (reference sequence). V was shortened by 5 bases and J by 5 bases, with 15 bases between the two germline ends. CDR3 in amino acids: CASSLHMEGTEAFF. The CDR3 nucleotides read TGTGCCAGCAGCCTACACATGGAGGGGACTGAAGCTTTCTTT.

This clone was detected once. CDR3 coding DNA: TGTGCCAGCAGCGCGACCCGACAGGGGTATGGGGCCAACGTCCTGACTTTC. Translating gives CASSATRQGYGANVLTF. This chain connects TRBV5-4 to TRBJ2-6; 8 nucleotides match TRBD1. V trimming: 4 bases; J trimming: 3 bases; junction bases outside the gene matches: 9. CDR3 length equals 17 residues. The germline V gene has CDR1 SGHNT and CDR2 YYREEE (reference sequence).

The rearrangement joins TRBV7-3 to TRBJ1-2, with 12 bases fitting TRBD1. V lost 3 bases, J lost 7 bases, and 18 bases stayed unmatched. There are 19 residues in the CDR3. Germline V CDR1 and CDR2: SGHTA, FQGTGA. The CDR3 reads CASSFGVTSPGQGAGGYTF. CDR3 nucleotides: TGTGCCAGCAGCTTCGGGGTGACGAGCCCGGGACAGGGGGCTGGTGGCTACACCTTC.

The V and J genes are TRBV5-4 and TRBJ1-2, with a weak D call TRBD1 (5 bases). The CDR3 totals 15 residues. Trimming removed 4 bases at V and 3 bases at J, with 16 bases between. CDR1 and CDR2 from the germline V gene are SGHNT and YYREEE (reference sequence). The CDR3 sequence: CASSPAGGVDYGYTF. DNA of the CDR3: TGTGCCAGCAGCCCCGCCGGGGGGGTCGACTATGGCTACACCTTC.

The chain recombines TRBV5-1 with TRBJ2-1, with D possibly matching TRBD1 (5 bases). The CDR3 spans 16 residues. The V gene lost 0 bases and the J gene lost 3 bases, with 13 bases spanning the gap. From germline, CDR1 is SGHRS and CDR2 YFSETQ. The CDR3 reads CASSLDQGLRYNEQFF. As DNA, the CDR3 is TGCGCCAGCAGCTTGGACCAGGGCCTCCGCTACAATGAGCAGTTCTTC.

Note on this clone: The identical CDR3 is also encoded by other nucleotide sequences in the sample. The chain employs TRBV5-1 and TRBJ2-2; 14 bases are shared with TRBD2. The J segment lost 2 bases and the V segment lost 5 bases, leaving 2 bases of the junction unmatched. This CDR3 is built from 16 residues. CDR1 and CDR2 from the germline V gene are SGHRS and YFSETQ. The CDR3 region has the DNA TGCGCCAGCAGGGGACTAGCGGGGGATAACACCGGGGAGCTGTTTTTT. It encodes CASRGLAGDNTGELFF. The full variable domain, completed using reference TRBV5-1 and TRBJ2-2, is KAGVTQTPRYLIKTRGQQVTLSCSPISGHRSVSWYQQTPGQGLQFLFEYFSETQRNKGNFPGRFSGRQFSNSRSEMNVSTLELGDSALYLCASRGLAGDNTGELFFGEGSRLTVL.

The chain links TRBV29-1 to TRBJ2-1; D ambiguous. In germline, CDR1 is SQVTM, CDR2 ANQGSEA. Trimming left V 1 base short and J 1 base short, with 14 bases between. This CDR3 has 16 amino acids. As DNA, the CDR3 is TGCAGCGTTGAAGGTAGGTCGGCAGGATCCTACAATGAGCAGTTCTTC. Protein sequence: CSVEGRSAGSYNEQFF.

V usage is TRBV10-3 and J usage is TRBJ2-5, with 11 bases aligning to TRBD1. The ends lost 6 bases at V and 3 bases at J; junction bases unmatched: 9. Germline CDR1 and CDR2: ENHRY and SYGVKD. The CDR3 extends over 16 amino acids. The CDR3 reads CAISSPPGQGEETQYF. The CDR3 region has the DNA TGTGCCATCAGCTCTCCCCCGGGACAGGGGGAAGAGACCCAGTACTTC.

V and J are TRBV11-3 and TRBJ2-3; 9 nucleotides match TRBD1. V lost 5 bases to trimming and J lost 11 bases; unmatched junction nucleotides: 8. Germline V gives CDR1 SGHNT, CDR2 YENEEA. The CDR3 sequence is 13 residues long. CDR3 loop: CASSLGGTGKQYF. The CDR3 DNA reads TGTGCCAGCAGCCTAGGAGGGACAGGGAAGCAGTATTTT.

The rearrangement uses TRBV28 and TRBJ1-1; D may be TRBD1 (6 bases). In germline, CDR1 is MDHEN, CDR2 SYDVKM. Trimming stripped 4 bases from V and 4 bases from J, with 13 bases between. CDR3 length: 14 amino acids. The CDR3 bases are TGTGCCAGCAGTTATCAGGGGCTCAGCACTGAAGCTTTCTTT. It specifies CASSYQGLSTEAFF. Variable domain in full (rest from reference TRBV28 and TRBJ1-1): DVKVTQSSRYLVKRTGEKVFLECVQDMDHENMFWYRQDPGLGLRLIYFSYDVKMKEKGDIPEGYSVSREKKERFSLILESASTNQTSMYLCASSYQGLSTEAFFGQGTRLTVV.

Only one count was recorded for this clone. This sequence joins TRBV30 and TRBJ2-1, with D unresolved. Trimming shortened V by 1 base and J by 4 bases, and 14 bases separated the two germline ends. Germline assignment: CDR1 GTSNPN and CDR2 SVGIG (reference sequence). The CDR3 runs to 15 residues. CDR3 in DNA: TGTGCCTGGAGTGGTGGTTCGGGCCTTTACAATGAGCAGTTCTTC. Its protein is CAWSGGSGLYNEQFF.

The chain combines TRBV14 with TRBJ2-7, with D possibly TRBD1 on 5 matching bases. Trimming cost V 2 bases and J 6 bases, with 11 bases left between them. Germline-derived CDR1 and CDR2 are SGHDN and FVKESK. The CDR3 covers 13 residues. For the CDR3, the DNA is TGTGCCAGCAGCCAACTTAGGGGATCCGAGCAGTACGTC. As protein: CASSQLRGSEQYV.

Here the CDR3 reads CAWARREGETQYF. The CDR3 DNA sequence: TGTGCCTGGGCCCGGCGGGAGGGGGAGACCCAGTACTTC. The rearrangement links TRBV30 to TRBJ2-5; 9 nucleotides match TRBD2. Germline loops: CDR1 GTSNPN, CDR2 SVGIG (reference sequence). Unmatched junction bases numbered 6, after V lost 5 bases and J lost 5 bases. This CDR3 contains 13 residues.

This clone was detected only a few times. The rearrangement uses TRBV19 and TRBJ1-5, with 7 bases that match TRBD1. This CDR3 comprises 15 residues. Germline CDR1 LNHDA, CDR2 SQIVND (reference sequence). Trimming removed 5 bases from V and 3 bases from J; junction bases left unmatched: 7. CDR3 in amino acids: CASSSTGPYNQPQHF. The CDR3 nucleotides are TGTGCCAGTAGTTCGACAGGGCCCTACAATCAGCCCCAGCATTTT.